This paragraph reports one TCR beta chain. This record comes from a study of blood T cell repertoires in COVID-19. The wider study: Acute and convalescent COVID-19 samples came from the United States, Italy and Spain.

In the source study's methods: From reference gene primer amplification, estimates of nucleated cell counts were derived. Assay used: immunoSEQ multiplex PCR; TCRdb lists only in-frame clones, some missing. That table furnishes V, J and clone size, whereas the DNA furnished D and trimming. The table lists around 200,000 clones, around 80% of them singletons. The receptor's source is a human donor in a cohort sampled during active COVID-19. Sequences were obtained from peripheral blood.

The CDR3 region has the DNA TGTGCCAGCAGAGGAGGACTAGCGGGTTCGAACACCGGGGAGCTGTTTTTT. Residues: CASRGGLAGSNTGELFF. J is TRBJ2-2 and V is TRBV9; TRBD2 agrees at 11 bases. Losses at the gene ends were 5 bases for V and 0 bases for J; bases not matched to a gene: 6. This CDR3 comprises 17 residues. Germline CDR1 is SGDLS and CDR2 is YYNGEE. Using reference TRBV9 and TRBJ2-2 for the parts outside the CDR3, the full variable domain is DSGVTQTPKHLITATGQRVTLRCSPRSGDLSVYWYQQSLDQGLQFLIQYYNGEERAKGNILERFSAQQFPDLHSELNLSSLELGDSALYFCASRGGLAGSNTGELFFGEGSRLTVL.